The sequence of this T cell receptor beta chain was determined in a study of T cell changes during pregnancy in multiple sclerosis. Data came from immunoSEQ multiplex PCR; TCRdb stores just in-frame clones and leaves some out. The data contain roughly 46,000 clones, about 94% of them seen just once; the ten biggest clones take up about 4%. The CDR3 has 15 amino acids. Germline lookup yields CDR1 LGHNA and CDR2 YSLEER. V gave up 6 bases and J gave up 2 bases, with 16 bases separating them. The sequencing here drew on CD8+ T cells from peripheral blood mononuclear cells, taken after pregnancy. The chain uses TRBV4-3 and TRBJ1-1; D not resolved. The receptor's source is a female donor with multiple sclerosis, enrolled in a pregnancy study. The chain's CDR3 is CASRINRVLNTEAFF. The CDR3 region has the DNA TGCGCCAGCAGAATAAACAGAGTTCTAAACACTGAAGCTTTCTTT.